The T cell receptor (beta chain) described here comes from a study of identical twins. General observations from the study: A partial confounding effect on zero-insertion analyses could come from invariant MAIT and iNKT cells. Models, which agreed with sharing between unrelated individuals, nonetheless underestimated the out-of-frame TCR alpha sharing seen in monozygotic twins.

Template switching added a universal primer site, and cDNA bore unique molecular identifiers. TCRdb re-derived calls from the 5' RACE reads in MiXCR, one entry per CDR3 protein. The top ten clones hold about 5.2% of a sample with hundreds of thousands of distinct CDR3 sequences, around 10% of them seen once. Note on this clonotype: Its cognate antigen is unknown.

With V trimmed by 4 bases and J by 2 bases, 4 bases remained unmatched. The CDR3 contains 15 residues. CDR1 is MNHEY and CDR2 is SVGAGI in the germline V gene. Sequenced sample: memory (CD45RO+) T cells sorted from blood. The source is a woman aged 18-29 years in good health. The chain combines TRBV6-5 with TRBJ2-3, with 9 bases aligning to TRBD2. In DNA, the CDR3 is TGTGCCAGCAGTTTAGCGGGGGAGCTCACAGATACGCAGTATTTT. It codes for CASSLAGELTDTQYF.